The T cell receptor (beta chain) described here comes from a study of blood T cell repertoires in COVID-19. Study background: The United States, Italy and Spain provided the acute and convalescent COVID-19 samples. Sample material is recorded as cDNA or gDNA derived from T cells, B-cell-depleted T cells, or PBMCs.

Authors' analysis steps: From reference gene primer amplification, estimates of nucleated cell counts were derived. TCRdb's copy holds only in-frame clones and misses some; the assay was immunoSEQ multiplex PCR. V, J and clone size were drawn from that table, and D and trimming were deduced from the DNA. The sample lists around 110,000 clones; roughly 86% were seen once. This CDR3 comprises 17 residues. The V end lost 1 base, the J end lost 6 bases, and 20 bases lay between the germline ends. The germline V gene has CDR1 SGHDT and CDR2 YYEEEE. The source material was peripheral blood. This TCR was sampled from a middle-aged man with acute or convalescent COVID-19. The V gene is TRBV5-6, the J gene TRBJ2-1, with a tentative D call TRBD1 (7 bases). CDR3 in amino acids: CASSLMRDSGRSNEQFF. The CDR3 DNA reads as TGTGCCAGCAGCTTGATGCGGGACAGTGGTCGAAGCAATGAGCAGTTCTTC.